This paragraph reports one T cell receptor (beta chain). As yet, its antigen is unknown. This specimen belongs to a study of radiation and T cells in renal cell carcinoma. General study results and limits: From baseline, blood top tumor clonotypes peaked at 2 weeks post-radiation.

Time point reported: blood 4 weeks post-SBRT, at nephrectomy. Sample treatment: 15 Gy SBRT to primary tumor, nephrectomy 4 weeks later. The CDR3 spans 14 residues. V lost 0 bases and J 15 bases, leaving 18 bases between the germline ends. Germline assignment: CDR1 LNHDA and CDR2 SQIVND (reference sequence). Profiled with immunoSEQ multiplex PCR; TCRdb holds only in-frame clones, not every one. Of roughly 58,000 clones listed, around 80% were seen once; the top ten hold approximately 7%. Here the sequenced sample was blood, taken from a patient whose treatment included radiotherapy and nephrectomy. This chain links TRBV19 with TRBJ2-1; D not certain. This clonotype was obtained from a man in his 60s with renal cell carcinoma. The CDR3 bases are TGTGCCAGTAGTATAGATACCCGGGTCCCAAGCCTGTTCTTC. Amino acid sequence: CASSIDTRVPSLFF.